Each of the 15 T cell receptor beta chains below was sequenced from the same sample in a study of cytomegalovirus exposure and HLA in healthy donors. PCR primers comprised 60 Vbeta and 13 Jbeta primers. TCRdb's table, derived via immunoSEQ multiplex PCR, lists solely in-frame clones and lacks some. The sample includes some 130,000 clones, around 83% of them seen just once. Sequencing was done on a sample of PBMCs. Every receptor here comes from a woman in her forties or fifties in good health and CMV-seropositive.

This chain links TRBV5-5 with TRBJ2-3; TRBD2 aligns across 7 bases. This CDR3 region has 13 residues. The junction had 4 bases not matched to a gene; V was cut back by 4 bases and J by 5 bases. CDR1 SGHKS and CDR2 YYEKEE come from the germline V gene (reference sequence). The CDR3 is CASSKAGLDTQYF. In DNA form, the CDR3 reads TGTGCCAGCAGCAAAGCGGGACTAGATACGCAGTATTTT.

This chain links TRBV7-6 with TRBJ2-5; TRBD2 matches at 7 bases. CDR3 length equals 18 residues. V was clipped by 5 bases and J by 4 bases; unmatched bases: 19. The germline CDR1 and CDR2 sequences are SGHVS and FNYEAQ. CDR3 nucleotide sequence: TGTGCCAGCAGCCGAAGAATAGCGGGTCCAAACTGGCGAGAGACCCAGTACTTC. It encodes CASSRRIAGPNWRETQYF.

The chain joins TRBV19 to TRBJ2-3; 8 bases agree with TRBD2. The V gene end was trimmed by 4 bases and the J gene end by 6 bases; junction bases not matched to a gene: 9. This CDR3 comprises 15 residues. Germline loops: CDR1 LNHDA, CDR2 SQIVND (reference sequence). The CDR3: CASSTPGASGDTQYF. The CDR3 DNA sequence: TGTGCCAGTAGTACCCCCGGGGCTAGCGGGGATACGCAGTATTTT.

The rearrangement joins TRBV2 to TRBJ1-3; 9 bases are a match to TRBD1. The CDR3 runs 15 residues. Unmatched junction bases numbered 7, after V lost 6 bases and J lost 4 bases. Germline lookup yields CDR1 SNHLY and CDR2 FYNNEI. DNA for the CDR3: TGTGCCAGCAGAAAACAGGGGGCTTACGGAAACACCATATATTTT. Translation: CASRKQGAYGNTIYF.

This chain connects TRBV11-2 to TRBJ2-7, with D possibly TRBD2 on 6 matching bases. CDR3 length equals 17 residues. The ends were cut back, 0 bases at V and 3 bases at J, with 18 bases in the middle. The germline V gene has CDR1 SGHAT and CDR2 FQNNGV. This CDR3 reads CASSLEVPGTLYYEQYF. The CDR3 DNA follows: TGTGCCAGCAGCTTAGAGGTACCCGGGACTCTTTACTACGAGCAGTACTTC.

The chain employs TRBV5-4 and TRBJ1-3; 7 bases align to TRBD1. V lost 1 base and J lost 1; bases outside the gene matches: 14. The CDR3 loop spans 19 amino acids. Germline CDR1 and CDR2: SGHNT and YYREEE (reference sequence). This chain's CDR3 is CASSLPRDSPISSGNTIYF. The CDR3 DNA reads as TGTGCCAGCAGCTTGCCTCGGGACAGCCCTATTTCTTCTGGAAACACCATATATTTT.

Worth noting for this clone: Other DNA sequences of this sample code for an identical CDR3. The J gene is TRBJ2-1, the V gene TRBV5-1; TRBD2 agrees at 14 bases. The CDR3 consists of 16 residues. The germline CDR1 and CDR2 sequences are SGHRS and YFSETQ. The junction had 3 bases not matched to a gene; V was cut back by 4 bases and J by 3 bases. The CDR3 region has the DNA TGCGCCAGCAGCCCTGGACTAGCGGGGGGCTACAATGAGCAGTTCTTC. As protein: CASSPGLAGGYNEQFF.

This clone was picked up a small number of times. This chain links TRBV6-6 with TRBJ1-4; 11 bases match TRBD1. The CDR3 is made up of 15 amino acids. Per the germline V gene, CDR1 is MNHNY and CDR2 is SVGAGI (reference sequence). With 1 base clipped from V and 8 bases from J, the junction kept 3 bases outside the gene matches. The chain's CDR3 is CASSYLGQGGEKLFF. The CDR3 DNA reads TGTGCCAGCAGTTACTTGGGACAGGGGGGCGAAAAACTGTTTTTT.

The chain uses TRBV27 and TRBJ2-7, with D maybe TRBD2 (5 bases). Deletions cut 3 bases from V and 0 bases from J, with 9 bases between. The CDR3 spans 14 residues. Germline loops: CDR1 MNHEY, CDR2 SMNVEV (reference sequence). This CDR3 reads CASSFGRDSYEQYF. The CDR3 DNA is TGTGCCAGCAGTTTTGGACGGGACTCCTACGAGCAGTACTTC.

This chain links TRBV15 with TRBJ2-7, with TRBD2 identical over 7 bases. The CDR3 contains 13 residues. With V trimmed by 9 bases and J by 6 bases, 11 bases remained unmatched. Germline values: CDR1 LNHNV, CDR2 YYDKDF (reference sequence). CDR3 in DNA: TGTGCCACAACCTGGGGAGGGGAAGGCGAGCAGTACTTC. Amino acid sequence: CATTWGGEGEQYF.

The CDR3 here is CASSLEAGQGTEAFF. The CDR3 DNA is TGCGCCAGCAGCTTGGAAGCGGGACAGGGAACTGAAGCTTTCTTT. The genes are TRBV5-1 and TRBJ1-1; 9 bases fit TRBD1. The CDR3 extends over 15 amino acids. The junction had 5 bases not matched to a gene; V was cut back by 0 bases and J by 5 bases. CDR1 and CDR2 from the germline V gene are SGHRS and YFSETQ.

This chain connects TRBV11-2 to TRBJ2-3; D is possibly TRBD1 (6 bases). V was cut by 4 bases and J by 1 base, with 18 bases left in between. The CDR3 is made up of 17 amino acids. Germline CDR1 is SGHAT and CDR2 is FQNNGV. CDR3 nucleotide sequence: TGTGCCAGCAGCTCCCCCCTGGGGGCAAAAGGCACAGATACGCAGTATTTT. Translated: CASSSPLGAKGTDTQYF.

In DNA form, the CDR3 reads TGTGCCATCAGTGGGGGGGGGCAGACTGGGGCCAACGTCCTGACTTTC. This encodes CAISGGGQTGANVLTF. The V and J genes are TRBV10-3 and TRBJ2-6; D is perhaps TRBD2 (7 bases). Looked up from germline, CDR1 is ENHRY and CDR2 is SYGVKD. Trimming cost V 4 bases and J 2 bases, with 12 bases left between them. CDR3 length: 16 amino acids.

This chain links TRBV19 with TRBJ1-2; 8 bases agree with TRBD1. V was pared by 3 bases and J by 5 bases, with 8 bases of the junction left unmatched. Germline CDR1 is LNHDA and CDR2 is SQIVND (reference sequence). The CDR3 contains 15 residues. The DNA of the CDR3 is TGTGCCAGTAGTATCGTTCAGGGGGCGGATTATGGCTACACCTTC. Translating gives CASSIVQGADYGYTF. Full variable domain (rest looked up from reference TRBV19 and TRBJ1-2): DGGITQSPKYLFRKEGQNVTLSCEQNLNHDAMYWYRQDPGQGLRLIYYSQIVNDFQKGDIAEGYSVSREKKESFPLTVTSAQKNPTAFYLCASSIVQGADYGYTFGSGTRLTVV.

The rearrangement joins TRBV7-6 to TRBJ2-1, with 7 nucleotides matching TRBD2. The length of the CDR3 is 17 residues. V lost 4 bases and J lost 4; bases outside the gene matches: 13. Germline CDR1 SGHVS, CDR2 FNYEAQ. In nucleotides, the CDR3 is TGTGCCAGCAGCTCGCGAATCCGCGGGAGTAAGTACAATGAGCAGTTCTTC. It translates to CASSSRIRGSKYNEQFF.